Following are 24 T cell receptor beta chains from one sample sequenced in a study of beta chain features in type 1 diabetes. Findings and caveats of the study: TCRB CDR3 length was moderately but significantly reduced in all four CD4+ subsets of Type 1 diabetes patients.

Reverse transcription of all isolated RNA meant that expressed TCRB transcripts were sequenced. Sequencing was performed with immunoSEQ multiplex PCR; in TCRdb, only in-frame clones are kept and a portion is missing. The sample has 250,000 to 300,000 clones, about 13% seen once. Which antigens these TCRs recognize remains unknown. Sequencing used naive CD4+ T cells from blood. The receptors shown here come from a young man with type 1 diabetes.

This clone was picked up a small number of times. This rearrangement joins TRBV4-1 to TRBJ1-5, with D unclear. Trimming removed 3 bases from V and 5 bases from J, with 8 bases in between. Germline loops: CDR1 MGHRA, CDR2 YSYEKL. The CDR3 length is 13 residues. CDR3 amino acids: CASSQRLDQPQHF. As DNA, the CDR3 is TGCGCCAGCAGCCAGAGACTGGATCAGCCCCAGCATTTT.

This rearrangement joins TRBV30 to TRBJ1-6, with a weak D call TRBD1 (6 bases). The V and J ends lost 0 bases and 7 bases respectively, with 7 bases between them. This CDR3 is built from 13 residues. Looked up from germline, CDR1 is GTSNPN and CDR2 is SVGIG (reference sequence). Written as DNA, the CDR3 is TGTGCCTGGAGTGTAAGGGGGAATTCACCCCTCCACTTT. Translating gives CAWSVRGNSPLHF.

This clone was seen a handful of times. V usage is TRBV10-3 and J usage is TRBJ2-1; weak D call: TRBD1 (6 bases). The CDR3 runs to 17 residues. Trimming removed 4 bases at V and 4 bases at J, with 20 bases between. The germline V gene has CDR1 ENHRY and CDR2 SYGVKD. The CDR3 is CAISATGYASEYNEQFF. CDR3 bases: TGTGCCATCAGTGCCACAGGGTACGCCTCGGAGTACAATGAGCAGTTCTTC.

In this sample, this clone turned up a few times. The chain links TRBV4-2 to TRBJ2-7, with TRBD2 identical over 14 bases. J lost 9 bases, V lost 0 bases, and 7 bases had no gene match. Looked up from germline, CDR1 is LGHNA and CDR2 is YNFKEQ. The CDR3 spans 16 residues. The CDR3 loop is CASSQEAGLAGEGQYF. CDR3 DNA: TGTGCCAGCAGCCAAGAGGCGGGACTAGCGGGAGAAGGGCAGTACTTC.

The rearrangement uses TRBV6-5 and TRBJ2-7; D remains unclear. V lost 6 bases to trimming and J lost 0 bases, with 15 bases between them. The CDR3 is made up of 15 amino acids. Germline loops: CDR1 MNHEY, CDR2 SVGAGI. CDR3 sequence: CASSLRHTSSYEQYF. The CDR3 nucleotides are TGTGCCAGCAGCCTAAGACACACCAGCTCCTACGAGCAGTACTTC.

This clone came up a few times. The rearrangement joins TRBV28 to TRBJ2-2, with D perhaps matching TRBD1 (5 bases). The CDR3 has 12 amino acids. The ends were cut back, 6 bases at V and 4 bases at J, with 6 bases in the middle. Germline CDR1 MDHEN, CDR2 SYDVKM. The CDR3 sequence is CASRRGTGELFF. CDR3 nucleotides: TGTGCCAGCAGAAGGGGCACCGGGGAGCTGTTTTTT.

In its sample, this clone was seen a few times. V is TRBV7-9 and J is TRBJ1-1, with 7 positions matching TRBD1. The CDR3 is 15 residues long. The ends lost 2 bases at V and 4 bases at J; junction bases unmatched: 7. The germline CDR1 and CDR2 sequences are SEHNR and FQNEAQ (reference sequence). The CDR3 loop reads CASSLLGGVGTEAFF. The CDR3 bases are TGTGCCAGCAGCTTACTAGGGGGCGTAGGCACTGAAGCTTTCTTT. The full variable domain, rest sourced from reference TRBV7-9 and TRBJ1-1, is DTGVSQNPRHKITKRGQNVTFRCDPISEHNRLYWYRQTLGQGPEFLTYFQNEAQLEKSRLLSDRFSAERPKGSFSTLEIQRTEQGDSAMYLCASSLLGGVGTEAFFGQGTRLTVV.

The chain couples TRBV19 to TRBJ2-2, with D possibly being TRBD1 (6 bases). Germline-derived CDR1 and CDR2 are LNHDA and SQIVND (reference sequence). The CDR3 contains 15 residues. Trimming left V 10 bases short and J 0 bases short, with 15 bases between. This CDR3 reads CATLPGHTNTGELFF. The CDR3 nucleotides are TGTGCCACGCTACCGGGACACACGAACACCGGGGAGCTGTTTTTT.

This clone was detected only a few times. V is TRBV7-9 and J is TRBJ1-1; unclear D gene. Germline values: CDR1 SEHNR, CDR2 FQNEAQ (reference sequence). With 1 base removed from V and 3 bases from J, the gap between germline ends came to 12 bases. The CDR3 loop spans 15 amino acids. The CDR3 sequence is CASSLEGGGHTEAFF. CDR3 nucleotide sequence: TGTGCCAGCAGCTTAGAAGGAGGAGGGCACACTGAAGCTTTCTTT.

In this sample, this clone turned up once. V gene TRBV5-6 combines with J gene TRBJ2-7; D is perhaps TRBD1 (5 bases). Trimming cost V 0 bases and J 6 bases, with 16 bases left between them. The V gene's germline CDR1 is SGHDT and CDR2 YYEEEE. The CDR3 spans 15 residues. The DNA of the CDR3 is TGTGCCAGCAGCTTGGAGCAGGGCCGTTTCGGCGAGCAGTACTTC. Translated: CASSLEQGRFGEQYF.

The V call is TRBV7-9, the J call TRBJ2-1; no reliable D call. CDR3 length equals 10 residues. CDR1 and CDR2 (germline): SEHNR, FQNEAQ (reference sequence). Trimming pared 5 bases from V and 10 bases from J, leaving 6 bases between. CDR3 loop: CASSPREQFF. The CDR3, as DNA: TGTGCCAGCAGCCCTAGGGAGCAGTTCTTC.

This chain uses TRBV11-2 with TRBJ2-1; 7 nucleotides match TRBD1. The CDR3 length is 17 residues. Per the germline V gene, CDR1 is SGHAT and CDR2 is FQNNGV. The V gene end was trimmed by 5 bases and the J gene end by 5 bases; junction bases not matched to a gene: 15. The CDR3 region has the DNA TGTGCCAGCAGCCATCTAACTTTAGGGGGCGCTAACAATGAGCAGTTCTTC. Amino acid sequence: CASSHLTLGGANNEQFF. The full variable domain, in which reference TRBV11-2 and TRBJ2-1 provide the parts outside the CDR3, is EAGVAQSPRYKIIEKRQSVAFWCNPISGHATLYWYQQILGQGPKLLIQFQNNGVVDDSQLPKDRFSAERLKGVDSTLKIQPAKLEDSAVYLCASSHLTLGGANNEQFFGPGTRLTVL.

The table lists this clone with a few counts. The chain recombines TRBV7-3 with TRBJ2-3, with D possibly TRBD1 on 5 matching bases. The CDR3 extends over 14 amino acids. Trimming removed 4 bases at V and 0 bases at J, with 8 bases between. Germline CDR1 reads SGHTA; CDR2 reads FQGTGA. Here the CDR3 DNA reads TGTGCCAGCAGCTCAGGGCGGAGCACAGATACGCAGTATTTT. It specifies CASSSGRSTDTQYF.

This clone showed up just a few times. The chain has TRBV29-1 and TRBJ1-1, with 8 bases lining up with TRBD1. This CDR3 contains 12 residues. V dropped 5 bases and J dropped 2; count of bases not matched to a gene: 1. The germline V gene has CDR1 SQVTM and CDR2 ANQGSEA. The CDR3 spells CSVQGANTEAFF. The DNA for the CDR3 is TGCAGCGTTCAGGGGGCCAACACTGAAGCTTTCTTT.

The CDR3 DNA reads as TGCGCCAGCACCGGGACTAGCGGGTTAGAGACCCAGTACTTC. Translating it yields CASTGTSGLETQYF. The V gene is TRBV5-1, the J gene TRBJ2-5; 12 bases line up with TRBD2. The CDR3 has 14 amino acids. In germline, CDR1 is SGHRS, CDR2 YFSETQ. Trimming at V came to 6 bases and at J to 4 bases, leaving 4 bases not matched to a gene. The whole variable domain, remainder taken from reference TRBV5-1 and TRBJ2-5, is KAGVTQTPRYLIKTRGQQVTLSCSPISGHRSVSWYQQTPGQGLQFLFEYFSETQRNKGNFPGRFSGRQFSNSRSEMNVSTLELGDSALYLCASTGTSGLETQYFGPGTRLLVL.

V is TRBV5-1 and J is TRBJ1-1, with a weak D call TRBD1 (6 bases). The CDR3 runs to 14 residues. Germline loops: CDR1 SGHRS, CDR2 YFSETQ. V was cut by 4 bases and J by 6 bases, with 16 bases left in between. CDR3 DNA: TGCGCCAGCAGCCCCAGGCCGACAGGCTCTGAAGCTTTCTTT. Translated, it gives CASSPRPTGSEAFF.

This clone was observed once. The chain is built from TRBV5-1 and TRBJ2-5, with 12 nucleotides matching TRBD1. Trimming removed 3 bases from V and 3 bases from J; junction bases left unmatched: 3. The CDR3 sequence is 15 residues long. CDR1 is SGHRS and CDR2 is YFSETQ in the germline V gene. CDR3 bases: TGCGCCAGCAGCTGGGGGACAGGGGGCGAAGAGACCCAGTACTTC. Translating gives CASSWGTGGEETQYF. The full variable domain, with the rest looked up from reference TRBV5-1 and TRBJ2-5, is KAGVTQTPRYLIKTRGQQVTLSCSPISGHRSVSWYQQTPGQGLQFLFEYFSETQRNKGNFPGRFSGRQFSNSRSEMNVSTLELGDSALYLCASSWGTGGEETQYFGPGTRLLVL.

This clone has a handful of counts. The chain combines TRBV28 with TRBJ2-3; the match to TRBD2 covers 9 bases. The CDR3 is 15 residues long. CDR1 is MDHEN, CDR2 SYDVKM, per germline. The V and J ends lost 7 bases and 0 bases, in that order; junction bases with no gene match: 5. The CDR3: CASNIAGASTDTQYF. In DNA form, the CDR3 reads TGTGCCAGCAATATAGCGGGAGCGAGCACAGATACGCAGTATTTT.

This clone has just a few counts. V gene TRBV20-1 combines with J gene TRBJ2-1; TRBD2 matches 9 bases. Germline CDR1 and CDR2: DFQATT and SNEGSKA (reference sequence). The CDR3 length is 11 residues. V trimming: 7 bases; J trimming: 7 bases; junction bases outside the gene matches: 2. The DNA of the CDR3 is TGCAGTGGACTAGCGGTGAATGAGCAGTTCTTC. Its protein product is CSGLAVNEQFF.

About this clone: Additional DNA sequences in this sample encode the identical CDR3. The rearrangement uses TRBV7-2 and TRBJ1-1, with D perhaps matching TRBD1 (5 bases). Germline V gene data show CDR1 as SGHTA and CDR2 as FQGNSA. Trimming shortened V by 1 base and J by 5 bases, and 11 bases separated the two germline ends. CDR3 length: 14 residues. The CDR3 nucleotides read TGTGCCAGCAGCTTAGGCAGGGCAAATACTGAAGCTTTCTTT. Translation: CASSLGRANTEAFF. The whole variable domain, filled in from reference TRBV7-2 and TRBJ1-1, reads GAGVSQSPSNKVTEKGKDVELRCDPISGHTALYWYRQSLGQGLEFLIYFQGNSAPDKSGLPSDRFSAERTGGSVSTLTIQRTQQEDSAVYLCASSLGRANTEAFFGQGTRLTVV.

This clone has only a few counts. The V gene is TRBV5-4, the J gene TRBJ2-7; 9 nucleotides match TRBD2. Trimming removed 4 bases from V and 2 bases from J; junction bases left unmatched: 7. The CDR3 consists of 15 residues. CDR1 and CDR2 from the germline V gene are SGHNT and YYREEE (reference sequence). CDR3 in amino acids: CASSGSGSFTYEQYF. The CDR3 region has the DNA TGTGCCAGCAGCGGTAGCGGGAGTTTTACCTACGAGCAGTACTTC.

The table lists this clone with a few counts. V gene TRBV30 combines with J gene TRBJ1-2; a possible D gene is TRBD1 (6 bases). The CDR3 is made up of 15 amino acids. The V end lost 0 bases, the J end lost 4 bases, and 15 bases lay between the germline ends. Germline lookup yields CDR1 GTSNPN and CDR2 SVGIG (reference sequence). CDR3 DNA sequence: TGTGCCTGGAGTGTACTTAGGGGGACGCTCTATGGCTACACCTTC. This codes for CAWSVLRGTLYGYTF.

The chain recombines TRBV2 with TRBJ2-7; D remains ambiguous. Germline CDR1 and CDR2: SNHLY and FYNNEI. Trimming shortened V by 7 bases and J by 7 bases, and 14 bases separated the two germline ends. The CDR3 extends over 12 amino acids. CDR3 loop: CASMRLPGEQYF. The CDR3 nucleotides are TGTGCCAGCATGAGGCTACCCGGAGAGCAGTACTTC.

This clone has more than one count but fewer than ten. The chain employs TRBV18 and TRBJ2-5; D is undetermined. V was cut by 0 bases and J by 5 bases, with 13 bases left in between. The CDR3 loop spans 15 amino acids. Germline lookup yields CDR1 KGHSH and CDR2 LQKENI. CDR3 in DNA: TGTGCCAGCTCACCACCAGCGATCGAGAGCGAGACCCAGTACTTC. This encodes CASSPPAIESETQYF.